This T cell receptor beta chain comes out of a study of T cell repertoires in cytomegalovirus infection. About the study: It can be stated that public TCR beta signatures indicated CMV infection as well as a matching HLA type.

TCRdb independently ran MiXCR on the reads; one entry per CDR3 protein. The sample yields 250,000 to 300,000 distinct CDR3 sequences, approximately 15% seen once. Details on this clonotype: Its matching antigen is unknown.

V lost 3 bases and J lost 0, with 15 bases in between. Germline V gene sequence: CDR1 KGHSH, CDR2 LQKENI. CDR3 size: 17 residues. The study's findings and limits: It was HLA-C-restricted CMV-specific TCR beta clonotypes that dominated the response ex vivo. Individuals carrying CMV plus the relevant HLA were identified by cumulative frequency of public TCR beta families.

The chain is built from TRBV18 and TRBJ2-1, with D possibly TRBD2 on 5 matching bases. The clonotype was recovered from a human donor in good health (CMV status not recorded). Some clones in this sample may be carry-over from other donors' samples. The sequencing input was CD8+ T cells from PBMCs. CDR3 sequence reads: CASSPPGLQSSYNEQFF. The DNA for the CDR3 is TGTGCCAGCTCACCTCCCGGACTCCAGAGCTCCTACAATGAGCAGTTCTTC.